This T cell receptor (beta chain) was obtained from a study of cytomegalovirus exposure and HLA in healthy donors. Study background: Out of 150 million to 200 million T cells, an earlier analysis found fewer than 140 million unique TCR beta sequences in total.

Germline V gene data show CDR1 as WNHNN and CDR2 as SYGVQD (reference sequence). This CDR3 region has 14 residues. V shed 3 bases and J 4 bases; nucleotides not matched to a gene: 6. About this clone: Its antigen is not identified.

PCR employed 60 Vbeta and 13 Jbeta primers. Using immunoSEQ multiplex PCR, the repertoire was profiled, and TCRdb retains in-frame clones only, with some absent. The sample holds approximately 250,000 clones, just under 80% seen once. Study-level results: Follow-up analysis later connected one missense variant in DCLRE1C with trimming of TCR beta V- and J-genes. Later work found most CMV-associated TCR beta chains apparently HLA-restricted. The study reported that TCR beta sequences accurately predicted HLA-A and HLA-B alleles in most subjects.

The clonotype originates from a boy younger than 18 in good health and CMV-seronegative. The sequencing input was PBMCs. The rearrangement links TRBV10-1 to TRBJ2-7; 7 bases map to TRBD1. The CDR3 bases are TGCGCCAGCAGTGATGTGCCAGGGGGATACGAGCAGTACTTC. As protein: CASSDVPGGYEQYF.